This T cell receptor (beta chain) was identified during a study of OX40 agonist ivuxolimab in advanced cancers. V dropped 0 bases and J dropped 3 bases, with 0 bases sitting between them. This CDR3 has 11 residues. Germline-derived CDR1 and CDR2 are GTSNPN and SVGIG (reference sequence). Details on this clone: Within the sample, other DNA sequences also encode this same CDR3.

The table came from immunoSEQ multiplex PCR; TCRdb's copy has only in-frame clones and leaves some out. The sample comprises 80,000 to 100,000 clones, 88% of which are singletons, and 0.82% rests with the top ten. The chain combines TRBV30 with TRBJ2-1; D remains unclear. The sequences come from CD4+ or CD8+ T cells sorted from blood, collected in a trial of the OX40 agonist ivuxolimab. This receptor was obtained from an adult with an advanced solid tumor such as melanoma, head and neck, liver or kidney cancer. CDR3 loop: CAWSVYNEQFF. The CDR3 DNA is TGTGCCTGGAGTGTCTACAATGAGCAGTTCTTC.